This T cell receptor (beta chain) was identified in a study of T cell changes during pregnancy in multiple sclerosis. Germline V lookup: CDR1 ENHRY, CDR2 SYGVKD. The CDR3 consists of 16 residues. V lost 4 bases and J 3 bases, leaving 17 bases between the germline ends. Some clones are missing from TCRdb's copy, which holds only in-frame ones; the method was immunoSEQ multiplex PCR. The sample carries about 39,000 clones, about 85% recorded once. The specimen was CD4+ T cells from peripheral blood mononuclear cells, collected before pregnancy. The gene calls are TRBV10-3 and TRBJ2-3; possibly TRBD2 for D (7 bases). The clonotype comes from a female donor with multiple sclerosis, enrolled in a pregnancy study. The DNA for the CDR3 is TGTGCCATCAGTGGGGGGGGCGGGAGTTTGACAGATACGCAGTATTTT. Its translation: CAISGGGGSLTDTQYF.